Below are 8 T cell receptor beta chains sequenced from a single sample in a study of shared clonotypes between healthy human individuals. The method was immunoSEQ multiplex PCR; TCRdb's version includes in-frame clones alone and lacks a portion of them. Among around 2.5 million clones listed, 93% were seen once. Sequencing used naive CD4+ T cells from PBMCs. As for subset: CD45RA+ positively selected. These receptors were taken from a man between 18 and 29 years old in good health. Some clones in this sample may be carry-over from other donors' samples.

The rearrangement joins TRBV2 to TRBJ2-3, with TRBD1 matching over 8 bases. J gave up 5 bases and V 5 bases, and 6 bases lay outside the gene matches. The CDR3 loop spans 14 amino acids. Germline V gene data show CDR1 as SNHLY and CDR2 as FYNNEI. In nucleotides, the CDR3 is TGTGCCAGCAGTAAACAGGGGGTAGGAGATACGCAGTATTTT. It codes for CASSKQGVGDTQYF. The full variable domain, rest sourced from reference TRBV2 and TRBJ2-3, is EPEVTQTPSHQVTQMGQEVILRCVPISNHLYFYWYRQILGQKVEFLVSFYNNEISEKSEIFDDQFSVERPDGSNFTLKIRSTKLEDSAMYFCASSKQGVGDTQYFGPGTRLTVL.

A remark on this clone: One end of the junction fails to match germline, which may point to a read error. J is TRBJ2-7 and V is TRBV4-1; perhaps D is TRBD1 or TRBD2 (5 bases each). The CDR3 runs 15 residues. The germline V gene has CDR1 MGHRA and CDR2 YSYEKL. CDR3 bases: TGCGTCAGCAGCCACCCCGGGACGGCTTCCTACGAGCAGTACTTC. It is translated as CVSSHPGTASYEQYF.

Comment on this clone: The sample has other DNA sequences that encode this CDR3 too. V is TRBV19 and J is TRBJ1-5; D not certain. The CDR3 extends over 14 amino acids. Germline V gene data show CDR1 as LNHDA and CDR2 as SQIVND (reference sequence). Trimming stripped 3 bases from V and 6 bases from J, with 12 bases between. The CDR3 coding sequence is TGTGCCAGTAGTATTGAGGGTTTCGGTCAGCCCCAGCATTTT. Amino acid sequence: CASSIEGFGQPQHF.

This clone occurred once. This chain joins TRBV13 and TRBJ2-4; the match to TRBD1 covers 8 bases. Per the germline V gene, CDR1 is PRHDT and CDR2 is FYEKMQ (reference sequence). The CDR3 loop spans 17 amino acids. The junction had 5 bases not matched to a gene; V was cut back by 0 bases and J by 1 base. CDR3 sequence (DNA): TGTGCCAGCAGCTTAGGCCCCCAGGGGGCTGCCAAAAACATTCAGTACTTC. This gives the protein CASSLGPQGAAKNIQYF.

This chain uses TRBV4-2 with TRBJ2-7; the D is unclear. V lost 2 bases to trimming and J lost 0 bases, with 11 bases between them. The CDR3 loop spans 15 amino acids. Germline V CDR1 and CDR2: LGHNA, YNFKEQ. In nucleotides, the CDR3 is TGTGCCAGCAGCCAATACAAGGTTAGCTCCTACGAGCAGTACTTC. Translation: CASSQYKVSSYEQYF.

The genes are TRBV10-3 and TRBJ1-1; D is uncertain. The germline gives CDR1 ENHRY, CDR2 SYGVKD. The V and J ends lost 4 bases and 0 bases respectively, with 12 bases between them. The CDR3 consists of 15 residues. CDR3: CAISGQLVMNTEAFF. CDR3 sequence (DNA): TGTGCCATCAGTGGCCAGCTAGTCATGAACACTGAAGCTTTCTTT.

The chain is built from TRBV5-4 and TRBJ1-1; D is unclear. Germline assignment: CDR1 SGHNT and CDR2 YYREEE (reference sequence). Between the trimmed V and J ends, which lost 1 base and 4 bases, there was a span of 11 bases. The CDR3 covers 14 residues. This chain's CDR3 is CASSLSSGGTEAFF. In nucleotides, the CDR3 is TGTGCCAGCAGCTTGTCGTCGGGCGGCACTGAAGCTTTCTTT.

The V and J genes are TRBV11-2 and TRBJ2-2; the D is unclear. V dropped 1 base and J dropped 5 bases, with 8 bases sitting between them. Germline CDR1 and CDR2: SGHAT and FQNNGV. The CDR3 is 14 amino acids. CDR3 in amino acids: CASSLVPVTGELFF. The CDR3 bases are TGTGCCAGCAGCTTAGTACCTGTTACCGGGGAGCTGTTTTTT.